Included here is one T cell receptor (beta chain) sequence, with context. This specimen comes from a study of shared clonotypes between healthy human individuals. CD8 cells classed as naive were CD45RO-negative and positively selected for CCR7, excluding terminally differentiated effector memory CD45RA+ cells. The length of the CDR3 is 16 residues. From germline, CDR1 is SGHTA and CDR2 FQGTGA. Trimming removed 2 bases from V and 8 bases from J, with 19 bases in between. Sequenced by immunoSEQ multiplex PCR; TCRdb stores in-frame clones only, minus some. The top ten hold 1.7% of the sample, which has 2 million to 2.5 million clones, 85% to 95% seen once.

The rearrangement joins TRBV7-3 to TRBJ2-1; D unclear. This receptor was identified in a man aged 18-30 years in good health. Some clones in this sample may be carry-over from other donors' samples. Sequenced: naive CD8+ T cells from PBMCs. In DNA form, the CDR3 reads TGTGCCAGCAGCTTATTAACGGGTTCCCTTTGGGATGAGCAGTTCTTC. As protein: CASSLLTGSLWDEQFF.